One and the same sample provided the 12 T cell receptor beta chains below, sequenced in a study of response to subunit inactivated influenza vaccine. TCRdb fed the RT-PCR reads into MiXCR, producing one record per CDR3 protein. The table records some 180,000 distinct CDR3 sequences, 7.5% to 10% of them present only once. The material was non-naive T cells sorted from PBMCs, obtained on the day of vaccination. Every receptor here comes from a man between 50 and 59 years old who received an inactivated influenza vaccine.

The table lists this clonotype with many counts. V is TRBV20-1 and J is TRBJ1-1, with D possibly being TRBD1 (5 bases). Germline V gives CDR1 DFQATT, CDR2 SNEGSKA (reference sequence). V was trimmed by 7 bases and J by 4 bases, leaving 10 bases between them. The CDR3 totals 11 residues. The CDR3, as DNA: TGCAGTGTTGACAGCGGCACTGAAGCTTTCTTT. This gives the protein CSVDSGTEAFF.

This clonotype came up a few times. The chain is built from TRBV6-2 or TRBV6-3 and TRBJ2-5; D is unresolved. The CDR3 is made up of 12 amino acids. The germline CDR1 and CDR2 sequences are MNHEY and SVGEGT. Trimming removed 6 bases at V and 5 bases at J, with 10 bases between. For the CDR3, the DNA is TGTGCCAGCAGCCCCGTGGACGAGACCCAGTACTTC. Translated, it gives CASSPVDETQYF.

This sequence joins TRBV5-1 and TRBJ2-7; the D gene is possibly TRBD1 (5 bases). The CDR3 consists of 16 residues. Germline V CDR1 and CDR2: SGHRS, YFSETQ. V was shortened by 0 bases and J by 0 bases, with 13 bases between the two germline ends. CDR3 sequence reads: CASSLAQATGSYEQYF. CDR3 nucleotides: TGCGCCAGCAGCTTGGCACAGGCCACTGGCTCCTACGAGCAGTACTTC.

The gene calls are TRBV6-2 or TRBV6-3 and TRBJ2-5, with 10 bases aligning to TRBD2. In germline, CDR1 is MNHEY, CDR2 SVGEGT. The CDR3 is made up of 16 amino acids. V shed 5 bases and J 5 bases; nucleotides not matched to a gene: 11. The CDR3, as DNA: TGTGCCAGCAGTCCGTGGAGCGGGAGGGCCGTGGAGACCCAGTACTTC. It yields the protein CASSPWSGRAVETQYF.

This clonotype was counted many times. The chain couples TRBV7-8 to TRBJ1-5; no definite D call. With 5 bases removed from V and 0 bases from J, the gap between germline ends came to 17 bases. The CDR3 has 17 residues. Germline values: CDR1 SGHVS, CDR2 FQNEAQ. This CDR3 is CASSLPRRLNSNQPQHF. The CDR3 nucleotides read TGTGCCAGCAGCCTACCACGACGGCTAAATAGCAATCAGCCCCAGCATTTT.

This chain joins TRBV3-1 and TRBJ2-7; 9 nucleotides align to TRBD1. The CDR3 length is 18 residues. Germline lookup yields CDR1 LGHDT and CDR2 YNNKEL (reference sequence). V lost 1 base, J lost 2 bases, and 12 bases stayed unmatched. The chain's CDR3 is CASSQAWWGQGLPYEQYF. The CDR3 DNA sequence: TGTGCCAGCAGCCAAGCTTGGTGGGGACAGGGCCTACCCTACGAGCAGTACTTC.

The chain couples TRBV11-2 to TRBJ2-7, with 12 bases aligning to TRBD2. This CDR3 is 16 amino acids long. Germline CDR1 SGHAT, CDR2 FQNNGV. The ends lost 0 bases at V and 6 bases at J; junction bases unmatched: 6. CDR3: CASSLDLTSGSREQYF. In nucleotides, the CDR3 is TGTGCCAGCAGCTTAGATCTGACTAGCGGGAGTCGCGAGCAGTACTTC.

A remark on this clonotype: Its ends do not fully match the called genes, so a read error is possible. The rearrangement uses TRBV18 and TRBJ2-5; D gene uncertain. The CDR3 has 12 residues. Germline loops: CDR1 KGHSH, CDR2 LQKENI. CDR3 sequence: CASSRIKESQYF. CDR3 DNA: TGTGCCAGCTCACGGATCAAAGAGAGCCAGTACTTC.

The rearrangement uses TRBV20-1 and TRBJ2-1; 11 bases fit TRBD1. This CDR3 is built from 17 residues. Germline values: CDR1 DFQATT, CDR2 SNEGSKA (reference sequence). The trim removed 3 bases at V and 3 bases at J, leaving 10 bases unmatched. CDR3 protein: CSARLGAGQGGYNEQFF. Here the CDR3 DNA reads TGCAGTGCTAGGCTGGGAGCGGGACAGGGGGGCTACAATGAGCAGTTCTTC.

Many counts were recorded for this clonotype. The chain couples TRBV7-9 to TRBJ2-3, with D perhaps matching TRBD2 (5 bases). V lost 3 bases, J lost 5 bases, and 9 bases lay in between. Germline values: CDR1 SEHNR, CDR2 FQNEAQ (reference sequence). CDR3 length: 13 residues. CDR3 bases: TGTGCCAGCAGCTTTAGTGGGAGAGATACGCAGTATTTT. Residues: CASSFSGRDTQYF.

The V call is TRBV18, the J call TRBJ1-4; TRBD1 matches at 9 bases. V trimming: 2 bases; J trimming: 3 bases; junction bases outside the gene matches: 10. Germline CDR1 reads KGHSH; CDR2 reads LQKENI. The CDR3 contains 18 residues. For the CDR3, the DNA is TGTGCCAGCTCACCATTCGGGACAGGGAACCTCGCTAATGAAAAACTGTTTTTT. Translating it yields CASSPFGTGNLANEKLFF.

This clonotype was seen more than once but under ten times. The rearrangement uses TRBV20-1 and TRBJ2-5, with 10 bases lining up with TRBD2. CDR1 and CDR2 (germline): DFQATT, SNEGSKA (reference sequence). The CDR3 is 14 amino acids. J gave up 5 bases and V 6 bases, and 9 bases lay outside the gene matches. CDR3 sequence: CSAPASGSLETQYF. CDR3 in DNA: TGCAGTGCACCTGCTAGCGGGAGCTTGGAGACCCAGTACTTC.